Below are 9 T cell receptor beta chains sequenced from a single sample in a study of technical replicates of blood from a handful of donors. Profiling relied on immunoSEQ multiplex PCR, and the TCRdb table lists in-frame clones only, not all of them. The sample has 79,000 or so clones; 85% to 95% are singletons. The specimen sequenced was T cells isolated from PBMCs. The receptors were sampled from a human donor in good health.

This clone was seen just once. The junction differs from germline at one of its ends, possibly a read error. The chain carries TRBV7-7 and TRBJ1-5; no reliable D call. The germline gives CDR1 SSHAT, CDR2 FNYEAQ (reference sequence). The CDR3 loop spans 13 amino acids. DNA for the CDR3: TGTGCTAGCAGCCCAGGTGACAATCAGCCCCAGCATTTT. This sequence encodes CASSPGDNQPQHF.

V is TRBV7-2 and J is TRBJ2-7; D is possibly TRBD2 (6 bases). CDR1 SGHTA and CDR2 FQGNSA come from the germline V gene. This CDR3 region has 12 residues. V lost 8 bases, J lost 7 bases, and 15 bases lay in between. Here the CDR3 reads CASDTGVGEQYF. The CDR3 nucleotides are TGTGCCAGCGACACGGGAGTTGGAGAGCAGTACTTC.

The chain uses TRBV5-8 and TRBJ1-2; 7 positions agree with TRBD1. Germline V gene lookup returns CDR1 SGHTS and CDR2 YDEGEE. The CDR3 has 14 residues. The ends lost 3 bases at V and 3 bases at J; junction bases unmatched: 5. As DNA, the CDR3 is TGTGCCAGCAGCTCCTTCCAGGGGGACTATGGCTACACCTTC. Its translation is CASSSFQGDYGYTF.

V is TRBV6-6 and J is TRBJ2-7, with TRBD1 identical over 8 bases. J gave up 5 bases and V 4 bases, and 10 bases lay outside the gene matches. The CDR3 covers 15 residues. CDR1 is MNHNY and CDR2 is SVGAGI in the germline V gene (reference sequence). The CDR3 sequence: CASSSPGQGSHEQYF. DNA for the CDR3: TGTGCCAGCAGTTCCCCCGGACAGGGTTCCCACGAGCAGTACTTC.

This clone has only one observation. The rearrangement joins TRBV7-9 to TRBJ1-1; no definite D call. The CDR3 is made up of 14 amino acids. Per germline, CDR1 SEHNR and CDR2 FQNEAQ (reference sequence). Trimming left V 7 bases short and J 0 bases short, with 12 bases between. CDR3 coding DNA: TGTGCCAGCATGGCCGACTTCATGAACACTGAAGCTTTCTTT. It translates to CASMADFMNTEAFF.

This chain connects TRBV4-3 to TRBJ1-3, with 7 bases lining up with TRBD1. Per germline, CDR1 LGHNA and CDR2 YSLEER. The trim removed 2 bases at V and 2 bases at J, leaving 3 bases unmatched. This CDR3 contains 15 residues. In DNA form, the CDR3 reads TGCGCCAGCAGCCAACAGACAGGGACTGGAAACACCATATATTTT. This gives the protein CASSQQTGTGNTIYF.

Only a few counts were recorded for this clone. The V and J genes are TRBV6-1 and TRBJ1-1; D unresolved. Between the trimmed V and J ends, which lost 2 bases and 0 bases, there was a span of 10 bases. Germline assignment: CDR1 MNHNS and CDR2 SASEGT. The CDR3 has 15 residues. This CDR3 reads CASSEYGHMNTEAFF. The CDR3 bases are TGTGCCAGCAGTGAATATGGGCACATGAACACTGAAGCTTTCTTT.

This chain links TRBV5-8 with TRBJ1-5, with D unclear. Germline CDR1 is SGHTS and CDR2 is YDEGEE. This CDR3 is 14 amino acids long. V gave up 2 bases and J gave up 1 base, with 7 bases separating them. The CDR3 protein is CASSFNLSNQPQHF. Here the CDR3 DNA reads TGTGCCAGCAGCTTCAATCTAAGCAATCAGCCCCAGCATTTT. The full variable domain, with the rest looked up from reference TRBV5-8 and TRBJ1-5, is EAGVTQSPTHLIKTRGQQATLRCSPISGHTSVYWYQQALGLGLQFLLWYDEGEERNRGNFPPRFSGRQFPNYSSELNVNALELEDSALYLCASSFNLSNQPQHFGDGTRLSIL.

This chain uses TRBV4-2 with TRBJ2-3; 10 bases are shared with TRBD2. This CDR3 is 20 amino acids long. Germline CDR1 is LGHNA and CDR2 is YNFKEQ. The trim removed 0 bases at V and 0 bases at J, leaving 12 bases unmatched. DNA of the CDR3: TGTGCCAGCAGCCAAGATGGGCTAGCGGGAGTAGAGGGGAGCACAGATACGCAGTATTTT. Its protein is CASSQDGLAGVEGSTDTQYF.